The 20 T cell receptor beta chains below come from one sample, sequenced in a study of cytomegalovirus exposure and HLA in healthy donors. Both 60 Vbeta primers and 13 Jbeta primers went into the PCR. Sequencing was performed with immunoSEQ multiplex PCR; in TCRdb, only in-frame clones are kept and a portion is missing. The sample lists some 130,000 clones, 79% occurring once. Sequencing was done on a sample of PBMCs. These receptors all stem from a man aged 18 to 29 in good health and CMV-seronegative.

This clone was counted between two and nine times. The J gene is TRBJ1-1, the V gene TRBV30; TRBD1 is a possible D gene (5 bases). The germline CDR1 and CDR2 sequences are GTSNPN and SVGIG (reference sequence). This CDR3 contains 13 residues. The V and J ends lost 1 base and 4 bases respectively, with 10 bases between them. The CDR3 spells CAWSESGGTEAFF. CDR3 in DNA: TGTGCCTGGAGTGAGAGCGGGGGCACTGAAGCTTTCTTT. Together with reference TRBV30 and TRBJ1-1, the CDR3 gives the full variable domain: SQTIHQWPATLVQPVGSPLSLECTVEGTSNPNLYWYRQAAGRGLQLLFYSVGIGQISSEVPQNLSASRPQDRQFILSSKKLLLSDSGFYLCAWSESGGTEAFFGQGTRLTVV.

This rearrangement joins TRBV5-6 to TRBJ2-1; 11 bases align to TRBD2. V trimming: 3 bases; J trimming: 8 bases; junction bases outside the gene matches: 7. The CDR3 consists of 15 residues. Germline assignment: CDR1 SGHDT and CDR2 YYEEEE. The CDR3 reads CASSSRGTSGDEQFF. The CDR3 nucleotides are TGTGCCAGCAGCTCTCGGGGGACTAGCGGAGATGAGCAGTTCTTC. The variable domain in full, with the rest retrieved from reference TRBV5-6 and TRBJ2-1, is DAGVTQSPTHLIKTRGQQVTLRCSPKSGHDTVSWYQQALGQGPQFIFQYYEEEERQRGNFPDRFSGHQFPNYSSELNVNALLLGDSALYLCASSSRGTSGDEQFFGPGTRLTVL.

The rearrangement uses TRBV2 and TRBJ2-7; TRBD1 is a possible D gene (5 bases). The germline CDR1 and CDR2 sequences are SNHLY and FYNNEI. V was shortened by 6 bases and J by 6 bases, with 12 bases between the two germline ends. The CDR3 spans 12 residues. CDR3 DNA: TGTGCCAGCAGCGCTACAGGTCGCGAGCAGTACTTC. Translated, it gives CASSATGREQYF.

In this sample, this clone turned up a few times. The chain recombines TRBV6-1 with TRBJ2-1, with 7 bases aligning to TRBD1. Germline values: CDR1 MNHNS, CDR2 SASEGT. V lost 4 bases to trimming and J lost 0 bases; unmatched junction nucleotides: 9. The CDR3 covers 17 residues. The CDR3 bases are TGTGCCAGCAGTGCCACCAAGACAGGGTACTCCTACAATGAGCAGTTCTTC. Protein sequence: CASSATKTGYSYNEQFF.

The J gene is TRBJ1-4, the V gene TRBV5-4, with D tentatively TRBD1 (5 bases). V was clipped by 5 bases and J by 6 bases, with 17 bases between them. This CDR3 is built from 15 residues. The germline CDR1 and CDR2 sequences are SGHNT and YYREEE (reference sequence). CDR3 in DNA: TGTGCCAGCAGTGAGCAGGCAGGGCAGTATGAAAAACTGTTTTTT. It yields the protein CASSEQAGQYEKLFF.

The rearrangement links TRBV5-6 to TRBJ1-2, with 7 bases aligning to TRBD1. Germline CDR1 reads SGHDT; CDR2 reads YYEEEE. The CDR3 has 15 residues. V trimming: 4 bases; J trimming: 4 bases; junction bases outside the gene matches: 10. The CDR3 loop is CASSPWGYRGYGYTF. In DNA, the CDR3 is TGTGCCAGCAGCCCATGGGGTTACAGGGGCTATGGCTACACCTTC.

Comment on this clone: The junction shows a germline mismatch at one end, possibly a read error. The V call is TRBV7-7, the J call TRBJ2-5; TRBD1 is a possible D gene (5 bases). CDR3 length: 15 amino acids. Germline V CDR1 and CDR2: SSHAT, FNYEAQ (reference sequence). CDR3 sequence (DNA): TGTGCTAGCAGCGACCCACGCAGGGAAGGCAGGACCCAGTACTTC. It translates to CASSDPRREGRTQYF.

J is TRBJ1-2 and V is TRBV5-5, with D possibly matching TRBD1 (5 bases). The CDR3 is made up of 14 amino acids. Trimming shortened V by 0 bases and J by 2 bases, and 8 bases separated the two germline ends. Germline V gene sequence: CDR1 SGHKS, CDR2 YYEKEE (reference sequence). The CDR3 coding sequence is TGTGCCAGCAGCTTGGACAGGACAAACTATGGCTACACCTTC. Translated, it gives CASSLDRTNYGYTF.

The chain uses TRBV30 and TRBJ2-5; 8 bases agree with TRBD1. CDR1 and CDR2 (germline): GTSNPN, SVGIG (reference sequence). The CDR3 loop spans 13 amino acids. Trimming removed 5 bases from V and 3 bases from J; junction bases left unmatched: 5. Written as DNA, the CDR3 is TGTGCCTGGGGACAGGGTCCAAAAGAGACCCAGTACTTC. This codes for CAWGQGPKETQYF. Together with reference TRBV30 and TRBJ2-5, the CDR3 gives the full variable domain: SQTIHQWPATLVQPVGSPLSLECTVEGTSNPNLYWYRQAAGRGLQLLFYSVGIGQISSEVPQNLSASRPQDRQFILSSKKLLLSDSGFYLCAWGQGPKETQYFGPGTRLLVL.

The chain combines TRBV6-5 with TRBJ1-2; 8 nucleotides line up with TRBD1. Germline lookup yields CDR1 MNHEY and CDR2 SVGAGI. The CDR3 is made up of 13 amino acids. After removal of 4 bases from V and 10 bases from J, the junction contained 8 bases not matched to a gene. CDR3 region: CASSSGTGRIYTF. DNA for the CDR3: TGTGCCAGCAGTTCCGGGACAGGAAGGATCTACACCTTC.

The chain links TRBV19 to TRBJ1-5, with 9 bases matching TRBD1. The germline CDR1 and CDR2 sequences are LNHDA and SQIVND (reference sequence). V lost 6 bases and J lost 3; bases outside the gene matches: 6. CDR3 length equals 15 residues. This chain's CDR3 is CASRRDRAINQPQHF. DNA of the CDR3: TGTGCCAGTAGGAGGGACAGGGCGATCAATCAGCCCCAGCATTTT.

The chain has TRBV7-2 and TRBJ2-7, with 9 bases fitting TRBD1. CDR1 is SGHTA and CDR2 is FQGNSA in the germline V gene. V was pared by 4 bases and J by 3 bases, with 10 bases of the junction left unmatched. There are 16 residues in the CDR3. CDR3 sequence: CASSSGAATGGYEQYF. CDR3 in DNA: TGTGCCAGCAGCTCAGGGGCGGCGACAGGGGGCTACGAGCAGTACTTC.

In DNA form, the CDR3 reads TGTGCCAGCAGTTACTCGACAGCACACACTGAAGCTTTCTTT. Protein product: CASSYSTAHTEAFF. The V call is TRBV6-6, the J call TRBJ1-1; tentative D call: TRBD1 (5 bases). V was clipped by 0 bases and J by 3 bases, with 8 bases between them. Germline V gives CDR1 MNHNY, CDR2 SVGAGI (reference sequence). CDR3 length equals 14 residues.

The rearrangement links TRBV11-3 to TRBJ2-5; D may be TRBD2 (7 bases). Trimming took off 5 bases at V and 4 bases at J, with 14 bases between the two ends. The CDR3 sequence is 14 residues long. CDR1 is SGHNT and CDR2 is YENEEA in the germline V gene. Here the CDR3 reads CASSPRGAGETQYF. The CDR3 nucleotides read TGTGCCAGCAGCCCCCGGGGGGCAGGAGAGACCCAGTACTTC.

V usage is TRBV27 and J usage is TRBJ1-1; 8 bases line up with TRBD1. After removal of 0 bases from V and 6 bases from J, the junction contained 6 bases not matched to a gene. Germline CDR1 and CDR2: MNHEY and SMNVEV (reference sequence). The CDR3 consists of 15 residues. CDR3 residues: CASSLSRTGIAEAFF. CDR3 coding DNA: TGTGCCAGCAGTTTATCAAGGACAGGGATCGCTGAAGCTTTCTTT.

This sequence joins TRBV23-1 and TRBJ2-3; TRBD1 aligns across 8 bases. TRBV23-1 is placed among ORFs of uncertain function. V shed 8 bases, J shed 4 bases, and the junction held 11 bases outside the gene matches. CDR3 length: 15 residues. The CDR3 spells CASPRGREQADTQYF. CDR3 coding DNA: TGCGCCAGCCCCAGGGGGCGAGAGCAAGCAGATACGCAGTATTTT.

The chain carries TRBV13 and TRBJ2-7; D is uncertain. CDR3 length equals 12 residues. With 5 bases removed from V and 5 bases from J, the gap between germline ends came to 10 bases. CDR1 and CDR2 (germline): PRHDT, FYEKMQ (reference sequence). The CDR3 region has the DNA TGTGCCAGCAGCCAGAACAGTCACGAGCAGTACTTC. The encoded protein is CASSQNSHEQYF. The variable domain in full, completed from reference TRBV13 and TRBJ2-7, reads AAGVIQSPRHLIKEKRETATLKCYPIPRHDTVYWYQQGPGQDPQFLISFYEKMQSDKGSIPDRFSAQQFSDYHSELNMSSLELGDSALYFCASSQNSHEQYFGPGTRLTVT.

The genes are TRBV27 and TRBJ2-3; a weak D match, TRBD2 (5 bases). In germline, CDR1 is MNHEY, CDR2 SMNVEV (reference sequence). The CDR3 loop spans 16 amino acids. Trimming shortened V by 2 bases and J by 0 bases, and 12 bases separated the two germline ends. CDR3 coding DNA: TGTGCCAGCAGTTTAGGTTCGGGGTTTAGCACAGATACGCAGTATTTT. Amino acid sequence: CASSLGSGFSTDTQYF.

J is TRBJ1-2 and V is TRBV2; D not resolved. CDR3 size: 12 residues. V was clipped by 7 bases and J by 5 bases, with 11 bases between them. Germline V CDR1 and CDR2: SNHLY, FYNNEI. The CDR3 is CASTGGPYGYTF. DNA of the CDR3: TGTGCCAGCACAGGCGGGCCTTATGGCTACACCTTC.

The gene calls are TRBV6-4 and TRBJ2-3; 7 positions agree with TRBD1. This CDR3 spans 15 amino acids. Trimming cost V 6 bases and J 2 bases; bases outside gene matches: 8. The germline V gene encodes CDR1 MRHNA and CDR2 SNTAGT. The CDR3 coding sequence is TGTGCCAGCAGCCCAACAGGGGTCTACACAGATACGCAGTATTTT. Protein sequence: CASSPTGVYTDTQYF.